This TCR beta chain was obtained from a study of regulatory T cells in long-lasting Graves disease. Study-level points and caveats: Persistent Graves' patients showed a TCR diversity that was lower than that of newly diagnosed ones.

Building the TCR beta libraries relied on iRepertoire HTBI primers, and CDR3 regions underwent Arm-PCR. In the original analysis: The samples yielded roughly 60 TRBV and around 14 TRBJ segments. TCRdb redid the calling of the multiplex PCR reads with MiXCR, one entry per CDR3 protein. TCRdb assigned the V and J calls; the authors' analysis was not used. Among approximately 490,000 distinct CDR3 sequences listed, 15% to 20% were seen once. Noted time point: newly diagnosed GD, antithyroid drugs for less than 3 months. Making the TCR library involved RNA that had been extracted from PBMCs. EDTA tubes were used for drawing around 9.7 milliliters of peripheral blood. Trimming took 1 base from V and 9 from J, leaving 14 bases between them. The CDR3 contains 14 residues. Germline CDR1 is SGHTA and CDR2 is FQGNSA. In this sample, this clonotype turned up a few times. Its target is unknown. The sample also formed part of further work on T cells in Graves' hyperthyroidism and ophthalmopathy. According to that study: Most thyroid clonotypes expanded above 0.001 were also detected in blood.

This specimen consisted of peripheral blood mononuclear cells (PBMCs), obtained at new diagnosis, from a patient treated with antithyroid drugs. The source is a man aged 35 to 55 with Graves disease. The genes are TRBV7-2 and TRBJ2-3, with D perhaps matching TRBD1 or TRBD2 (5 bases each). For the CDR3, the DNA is TGTGCCAGCAGCTTAGGAGGGACCTTGTCCACGCAGTATTTT. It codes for CASSLGGTLSTQYF.